The 9 T cell receptor beta chains listed next were all sequenced from one sample in a study of Ad26.COV2.S vaccination and SARS-CoV-2 variants. Treatment meaning: some 20 received Ad26.COV2.S at low or high dose, single or two shots; about 5 received placebo; per-sample allocation not given. After the first vaccine or placebo injection, samples were drawn on day 63. TCRdb keeps only in-frame clones here, not all; method: immunoSEQ multiplex PCR. The sample shows about 480,000 clones, around 88% of them seen only once. Source: peripheral blood, taken in a trial of Ad26.COV2.S vaccine versus placebo. Receptors originate from a person between 18 and 59 years old who received the Ad26.COV2.S COVID-19 vaccine or a placebo.

V and J are TRBV27 and TRBJ2-2; D is uncertain. The CDR3 spans 17 residues. V was shortened by 7 bases and J by 1 base, with 19 bases between the two germline ends. Germline V gene sequence: CDR1 MNHEY, CDR2 SMNVEV (reference sequence). The CDR3 DNA reads TGTGCCAGCAATCAATCCGGTGGGAAAATGAACACCGGGGAGCTGTTTTTT. It codes for CASNQSGGKMNTGELFF.

Concerning this clone itself: The identical CDR3 is also encoded by other nucleotide sequences in the sample. CDR3 amino acids: CASSLAGGPYEQYF. In DNA form, the CDR3 reads TGCGCCAGCAGCTTAGCGGGAGGGCCCTACGAGCAGTACTTC. This chain links TRBV5-1 with TRBJ2-7; 10 nucleotides align to TRBD2. This CDR3 has 14 amino acids. CDR1 SGHRS and CDR2 YFSETQ come from the germline V gene. Trimming removed 2 bases from V and 2 bases from J; junction bases left unmatched: 1.

This chain uses TRBV27 with TRBJ2-7; the match to TRBD1 covers 10 bases. Unmatched junction bases numbered 8, after V lost 3 bases and J lost 6 bases. The CDR3 length is 15 residues. In germline, CDR1 is MNHEY, CDR2 SMNVEV (reference sequence). The CDR3 spells CASSFQGQGPFEQYF. The CDR3 nucleotides read TGTGCCAGCAGTTTCCAGGGACAGGGGCCATTCGAGCAGTACTTC.

V usage is TRBV2 and J usage is TRBJ1-1; D not resolved. The CDR3 covers 14 residues. Germline assignment: CDR1 SNHLY and CDR2 FYNNEI. Trimming took off 7 bases at V and 0 bases at J, with 12 bases between the two ends. Written as DNA, the CDR3 is TGTGCCAGCAAGGACGGCTCGCTGAACACTGAAGCTTTCTTT. Encoded protein: CASKDGSLNTEAFF.

The gene calls are TRBV6-4 and TRBJ1-6; D gene ambiguous. Germline V lookup: CDR1 MRHNA, CDR2 SNTAGT. Between the trimmed V and J ends, which lost 5 bases and 7 bases, there was a span of 9 bases. The CDR3 runs to 13 residues. This chain's CDR3 is CASSTTENSPLHF. The DNA for the CDR3 is TGTGCCAGCAGTACCACAGAGAATTCACCCCTCCACTTT.

CDR3 sequence reads: CATSRVGTGGPQLKQYF. CDR3 sequence (DNA): TGTGCCACCAGCAGAGTAGGGACAGGGGGCCCCCAACTCAAGCAGTACTTC. The chain uses TRBV15 and TRBJ2-7, with 12 bases that match TRBD1. Losses at the gene ends were 1 base for V and 8 bases for J; bases not matched to a gene: 12. The germline CDR1 and CDR2 sequences are LNHNV and YYDKDF (reference sequence). CDR3 size: 17 residues.

This clone was seen only a few times. The V and J genes are TRBV7-9 and TRBJ1-1, with 8 bases aligning to TRBD1. CDR3 length: 14 residues. The germline gives CDR1 SEHNR, CDR2 FQNEAQ (reference sequence). V shed 5 bases, J shed 1 base, and the junction held 3 bases outside the gene matches. The CDR3 DNA sequence: TGTGCCAGCAGCCCCAGGGGGCAGAACACTGAAGCTTTCTTT. This codes for CASSPRGQNTEAFF.

V and J are TRBV29-1 and TRBJ2-7; D possibly matches TRBD1 or TRBD2 (5 bases each). The V and J ends lost 5 bases and 0 bases respectively, with 14 bases between them. Germline-derived CDR1 and CDR2 are SQVTM and ANQGSEA. The CDR3 loop spans 14 amino acids. The DNA of the CDR3 is TGCAGCGTTCGAAAACCAGGGAGCTCCTACGAGCAGTACTTC. This translates into CSVRKPGSSYEQYF.

The rearrangement joins TRBV11-3 to TRBJ2-1, with D uncertain. The CDR3 totals 15 residues. The germline V gene has CDR1 SGHNT and CDR2 YENEEA. Between the trimmed V and J ends, which lost 3 bases and 0 bases, there was a span of 9 bases. CDR3 DNA: TGTGCCAGCAGCTTCGACCAGAGCTCCTACAATGAGCAGTTCTTC. Translated: CASSFDQSSYNEQFF.